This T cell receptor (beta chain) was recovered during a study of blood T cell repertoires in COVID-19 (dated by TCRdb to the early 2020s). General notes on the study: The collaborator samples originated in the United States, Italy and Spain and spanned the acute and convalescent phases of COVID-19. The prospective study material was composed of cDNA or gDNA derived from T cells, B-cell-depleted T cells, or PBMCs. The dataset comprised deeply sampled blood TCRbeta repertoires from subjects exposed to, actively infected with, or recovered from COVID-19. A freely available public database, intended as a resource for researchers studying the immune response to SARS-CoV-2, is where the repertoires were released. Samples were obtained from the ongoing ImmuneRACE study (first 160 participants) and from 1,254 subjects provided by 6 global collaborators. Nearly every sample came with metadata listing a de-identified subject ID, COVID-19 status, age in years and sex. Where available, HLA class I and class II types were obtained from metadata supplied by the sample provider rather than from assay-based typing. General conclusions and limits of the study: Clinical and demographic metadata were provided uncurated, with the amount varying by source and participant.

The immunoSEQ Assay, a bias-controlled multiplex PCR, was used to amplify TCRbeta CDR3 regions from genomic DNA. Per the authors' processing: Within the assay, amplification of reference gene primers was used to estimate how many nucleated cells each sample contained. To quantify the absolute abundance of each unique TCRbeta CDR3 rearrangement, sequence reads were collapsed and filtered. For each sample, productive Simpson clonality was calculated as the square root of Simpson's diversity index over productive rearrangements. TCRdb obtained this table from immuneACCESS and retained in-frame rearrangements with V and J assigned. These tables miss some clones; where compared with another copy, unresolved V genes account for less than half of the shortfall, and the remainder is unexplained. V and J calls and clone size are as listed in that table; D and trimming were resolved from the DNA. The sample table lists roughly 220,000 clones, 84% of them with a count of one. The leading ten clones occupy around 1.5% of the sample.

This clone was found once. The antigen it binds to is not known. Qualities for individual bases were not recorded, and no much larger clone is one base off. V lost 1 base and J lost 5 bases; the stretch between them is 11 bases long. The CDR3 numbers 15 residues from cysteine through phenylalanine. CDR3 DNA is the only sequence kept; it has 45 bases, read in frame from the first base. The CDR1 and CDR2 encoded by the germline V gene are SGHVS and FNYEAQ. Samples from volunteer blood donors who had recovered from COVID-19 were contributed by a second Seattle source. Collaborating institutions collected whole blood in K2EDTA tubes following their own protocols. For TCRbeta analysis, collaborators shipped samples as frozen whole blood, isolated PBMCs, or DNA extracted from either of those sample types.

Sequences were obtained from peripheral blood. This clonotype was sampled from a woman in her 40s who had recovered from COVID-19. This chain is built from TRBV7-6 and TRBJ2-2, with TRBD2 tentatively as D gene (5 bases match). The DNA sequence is TGTGCCAGCAGCTTAGTTAGCGTTGGGACCGGGGAGCTGTTTTTT. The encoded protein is CASSLVSVGTGELFF.